This TCR beta chain was found in a study of T-cell memory formation after mild COVID-19 listed by TCRdb under 2021. With regard to the full study: TCR sequence clusters from the two donors were found to be largely donor specific. Two young, previously healthy adult volunteers, one female and one male, were included in the cohort. T-cell clones expanding and contracting after mild COVID-19 in a couple of donors were tracked by longitudinal TCRalpha and TCRbeta repertoire sequencing. What the authors observed across the whole study: Balanced CD4/CD8 phenotypes were observed for clones contracting from day 15 to 85, whereas a bias towards CD4+ was observed for a second wave of clones expanding from day 15 to 37. The second-wave clones that peaked on day 37 were not confirmed to be SARS-CoV-2 specific. Contracting CD4+ clones appeared mostly in the CM and EM memory subsets, whereas CD8+ clones were enriched in EMRA. Some responding clones were detected in pre-infection memory, which suggested that pre-existing cross-reactive memory T cells had joined the SARS-CoV-2 response. Only two mild cases were covered in the study, and larger cohorts including severe cases with pre-infection samples were considered necessary.

Ficoll-Paque density gradient centrifugation was the method used to isolate PBMCs. From a lookup of the germline V gene, CDR1 and CDR2 are SGHTA and FQGNSA. Including the terminal cysteine and phenylalanine, the CDR3 comprises 15 residues. Only the CDR3 region is kept as DNA, spanning 45 bases read in frame from base 1. At the junction V is shortened by 4 bases and J by 1 base; bases outside the gene matches: 5. In this sample, this clonotype turned up a few times. Its antigen is currently not known. Base qualities are not provided; no much larger clone lies one nucleotide away. Sequencing used an Illumina NovaSeq 6000. Using 5'RACE with constant-segment primers, TCRalpha and TCRbeta cDNA libraries were constructed, with sample barcodes and unique molecular identifiers added in the process. Trizol reagent was used to extract RNA from every sample. Library amplification was performed in two PCR steps, and a second sample barcode and Illumina TruSeq adapters were introduced in the second step. The libraries were sequenced on an Illumina NovaSeq using 2 x 150 bp paired-end reads. For the original study's pipeline: With migec v1.2.7, reads were demultiplexed and then collapsed into UMI-guided consensus sequences. With mixcr v2.1.11, UMI consensuses were aligned to TRA and TRB V and J templates and assembled into clonotypes. A clonotype was counted as expanded or contracted only when both edgeR and NoisET called the clonotype significant, with the noise models trained on biological replicates. edgeR calls used a false discovery rate-adjusted p below 0.01 and a log2 fold-change threshold of 1. PCA with hierarchical clustering of max-normalized trajectories of the 1000 most abundant clonotypes was used as exploratory dynamics analysis. Separately sequenced CD4+ and CD8+ repertoires were used to assign a CD4 or CD8 phenotype to each responding clone. TCRdb reprocessed the public reads (quality trimming at Q25 with fastp, clone calling with MiXCR) and kept in-frame beta chains. All rows with the same CDR3 protein become a single entry with the most common DNA and genes. The authors' filters were not applied to this entry. The sample data list 350,000 or so distinct CDR3 sequences, and roughly 20% of these were observed just once. The ten largest make up around an eighth of the sample.

The clonotype was recovered from an adult woman who had mild COVID-19 (a few samples of this study predate the infection). The sample titles of this study are shuffled in the database, so cell type and time point are left out; the donor was told from shared clones. The chain is made from TRBV7-2 and TRBJ2-5; 8 central nucleotides agree with TRBD1. The specimen was PBMCs or a T cell subset sorted from them (not recorded which). CDR3 sequence: CASSSRGQVQETQYF. In nucleotide form, the sequence is TGTGCCAGCAGCTCTAGGGGACAGGTCCAAGAGACCCAGTACTTC.